The 30 T cell receptor beta chains listed next were all sequenced from one sample in a study of Tregs in tolerant kidney transplant recipients. Mixed chimerism was transient after nonmyeloablative marrow transplants from related graft donors. Sequencing was performed with immunoSEQ multiplex PCR; in TCRdb, only in-frame clones are kept and a portion is missing. The sample includes 75,000 to 100,000 clones, roughly 93% of them seen just once. Here the sequenced sample was CD4+ T cells from blood (PBMCs), taken 12 months after the transplant. These receptor sequences come from a human patient who received a combined kidney and bone marrow transplant. A subset of T cells may come from the graft donor.

The chain combines TRBV4-2 with TRBJ2-5; D not certain. The CDR3 covers 15 residues. V lost 1 base to trimming and J lost 3 bases, with 12 bases between them. CDR1 and CDR2 from the germline V gene are LGHNA and YNFKEQ. The CDR3 sequence: CASSQVENGEETQYF. The CDR3 DNA sequence: TGTGCCAGCAGCCAAGTAGAGAACGGTGAAGAGACCCAGTACTTC.

The chain is built from TRBV19 and TRBJ1-1; D is perhaps TRBD1 (5 bases). CDR3 length: 15 amino acids. CDR1 and CDR2 from the germline V gene are LNHDA and SQIVND (reference sequence). The V end lost 8 bases, the J end lost 1 base, and 17 bases lay between the germline ends. This chain's CDR3 is CASSKQGAANTEAFF. The DNA for the CDR3 is TGTGCCAGTTCCAAACAAGGGGCGGCGAACACTGAAGCTTTCTTT.

This clone was detected only once. The rearrangement uses TRBV7-2 and TRBJ1-5, with D uncertain. Germline lookup yields CDR1 SGHTA and CDR2 FQGNSA. Trimming cost V 0 bases and J 6 bases, with 6 bases left between them. This CDR3 is 13 amino acids long. In DNA form, the CDR3 reads TGTGCCAGCAGCTTAGCGCGTGGTCAGCCCCAGCATTTT. This translates into CASSLARGQPQHF.

This clone is a singleton in its sample. This specimen includes other DNA sequences encoding the same CDR3. This sequence joins TRBV18 and TRBJ2-7, with TRBD1 matching over 11 bases. The CDR3 contains 14 residues. The germline CDR1 and CDR2 sequences are KGHSH and LQKENI. V was clipped by 3 bases and J by 3 bases; unmatched bases: 1. In DNA, the CDR3 is TGTGCCAGCTCACCGGGACAGGGGGTCTACGAGCAGTACTTC. Translation: CASSPGQGVYEQYF.

CDR3 loop: CASSQDTGDRGYTF. Written as DNA, the CDR3 is TGTGCCAGCAGCCAAGACACAGGGGATCGGGGCTACACCTTC. The rearrangement joins TRBV4-2 to TRBJ1-2, with TRBD1 matching 7 bases. This CDR3 has 14 residues. The ends lost 0 bases at V and 8 bases at J; junction bases unmatched: 6. From germline, CDR1 is LGHNA and CDR2 YNFKEQ.

The chain joins TRBV12-1 to TRBJ2-5; whether TRBD2, the table's D call, matches the DNA was not checked. TRBV12-1 is described as a pseudogene. This CDR3 has 14 residues. The CDR3 sequence is CASSFSGRGGTQYF. The CDR3 bases are TGTGCCAGCAGCTTTAGCGGGAGAGGCGGGACCCAGTACTTC.

Here the CDR3 DNA reads TGTGCCAGCAGCTTGGGGGGCGGGAGCATGAGCTCCTACAATGAGCAGTTCTTC. It yields the protein CASSLGGGSMSSYNEQFF. The gene calls are TRBV5-6 and TRBJ2-1, with TRBD2 identical over 7 bases. This CDR3 has 18 residues. Trimming at V came to 0 bases and at J to 0 bases, leaving 9 bases not matched to a gene. Germline CDR1 and CDR2: SGHDT and YYEEEE. Full variable domain (outside the CDR3, taken from reference TRBV5-6 and TRBJ2-1): DAGVTQSPTHLIKTRGQQVTLRCSPKSGHDTVSWYQQALGQGPQFIFQYYEEEERQRGNFPDRFSGHQFPNYSSELNVNALLLGDSALYLCASSLGGGSMSSYNEQFFGPGTRLTVL.

This sequence joins TRBV9 and TRBJ1-2, with D perhaps matching TRBD1 (6 bases). Germline V lookup: CDR1 SGDLS, CDR2 YYNGEE. This CDR3 is 16 amino acids long. The germline V and J ends were trimmed by 4 bases and 2 bases, with 18 bases remaining between them. CDR3 loop: CASSYTGTPNNYGYTF. The CDR3, as DNA: TGTGCCAGCAGCTATACCGGGACACCCAACAACTATGGCTACACCTTC.

The V gene is TRBV30, the J gene TRBJ2-2; D is perhaps TRBD1 (6 bases). With 2 bases removed from V and 5 bases from J, the gap between germline ends came to 9 bases. There are 13 residues in the CDR3. Germline CDR1 GTSNPN, CDR2 SVGIG (reference sequence). CDR3 bases: TGTGCCTGGAGTTCAGGGGAGACCGGGGAGCTGTTTTTT. It yields the protein CAWSSGETGELFF. The variable domain in full, with the rest retrieved from reference TRBV30 and TRBJ2-2, is SQTIHQWPATLVQPVGSPLSLECTVEGTSNPNLYWYRQAAGRGLQLLFYSVGIGQISSEVPQNLSASRPQDRQFILSSKKLLLSDSGFYLCAWSSGETGELFFGEGSRLTVL.

In this sample, this clone turned up once. The chain has TRBV28 and TRBJ2-7; possibly TRBD2 for D (6 bases). This CDR3 comprises 13 residues. Germline V gene lookup returns CDR1 MDHEN and CDR2 SYDVKM. Trimming cost V 6 bases and J 6 bases, with 15 bases left between them. The CDR3 region is CASRWDFWAEQYF. CDR3 DNA sequence: TGTGCCAGCAGGTGGGACTTTTGGGCCGAGCAGTACTTC.

The chain carries TRBV6-5 and TRBJ1-5; the D gene is possibly TRBD1 (5 bases). This CDR3 spans 14 amino acids. Trimming shortened V by 8 bases and J by 2 bases, and 13 bases separated the two germline ends. Per germline, CDR1 MNHEY and CDR2 SVGAGI. In nucleotides, the CDR3 is TGTGCCAGCTCGGGGGGTTTAGGCAATCAGCCCCAGCATTTT. Protein product: CASSGGLGNQPQHF.

This rearrangement joins TRBV6-1 to TRBJ1-5; TRBD1 matches 7 bases. This CDR3 region has 14 residues. The junction had 2 bases not matched to a gene; V was cut back by 1 base and J by 5 bases. CDR1 and CDR2 from the germline V gene are MNHNS and SASEGT. CDR3 in DNA: TGTGCCAGCAGTGAAGGGGACAGCCATCAGCCCCAGCATTTT. Protein sequence: CASSEGDSHQPQHF.

This chain links TRBV7-9 with TRBJ1-2; perhaps TRBD1 as D (5 bases). Trimming shortened V by 5 bases and J by 5 bases, and 21 bases separated the two germline ends. CDR3 length: 16 amino acids. CDR1 and CDR2 from the germline V gene are SEHNR and FQNEAQ (reference sequence). CDR3 in amino acids: CASSPRLGTFPYGYTF. The CDR3 bases are TGTGCCAGCAGCCCCCGATTGGGGACTTTCCCGTATGGCTACACCTTC.

This rearrangement joins TRBV11-3 to TRBJ2-3, with 11 bases lining up with TRBD2. In germline, CDR1 is SGHNT, CDR2 YENEEA. Losses at the gene ends were 3 bases for V and 4 bases for J; bases not matched to a gene: 0. The CDR3 has 14 residues. The CDR3 loop reads CASSFSGGADTQYF. In DNA, the CDR3 is TGTGCCAGCAGCTTTAGCGGGGGGGCAGATACGCAGTATTTT.

The V gene is TRBV5-1, the J gene TRBJ2-1, with D possibly matching TRBD2 (5 bases). This CDR3 is built from 16 residues. Germline V gene data show CDR1 as SGHRS and CDR2 as YFSETQ. V was trimmed by 4 bases and J by 0 bases, leaving 14 bases between them. CDR3 in amino acids: CASSLLRDSSYNEQFF. CDR3 nucleotides: TGCGCCAGCAGCCTCTTACGGGATAGCTCCTACAATGAGCAGTTCTTC.

This clone was seen a few times. The V call is TRBV19, the J call TRBJ2-7; D possibly corresponds to TRBD1 (6 bases). V was trimmed by 3 bases and J by 2 bases, leaving 11 bases between them. CDR3 length equals 14 residues. Germline V gene data show CDR1 as LNHDA and CDR2 as SQIVND (reference sequence). The CDR3 DNA reads as TGTGCCAGTAGTATCGGTCAGGGGACCTACGAGCAGTACTTC. The encoded protein is CASSIGQGTYEQYF.

The chain is built from TRBV5-5 and TRBJ2-5; TRBD2 might be the D (6 bases). CDR1 and CDR2 from the germline V gene are SGHKS and YYEKEE (reference sequence). V was pared by 4 bases and J by 1 base, with 14 bases between. The CDR3 covers 15 residues. The CDR3 loop reads CASSGPGLSQETQYF. In DNA form, the CDR3 reads TGTGCCAGCAGCGGCCCCGGACTATCCCAAGAGACCCAGTACTTC.

This clone was found a few times. This rearrangement joins TRBV18 to TRBJ1-2; the match to TRBD1 covers 7 bases. CDR1 and CDR2 from the germline V gene are KGHSH and LQKENI. V gave up 4 bases and J gave up 2 bases; unmatched junction bases: 4. The CDR3 has 14 amino acids. The CDR3 spells CASSRDRDNYGYTF. The CDR3 DNA is TGTGCCAGCTCACGGGACAGAGACAACTATGGCTACACCTTC.

This clone was recorded once. This rearrangement joins TRBV10-3 to TRBJ2-1; D is ambiguous. The germline gives CDR1 ENHRY, CDR2 SYGVKD. The CDR3 is 14 amino acids. V dropped 0 bases and J dropped 4 bases, with 7 bases sitting between them. The CDR3 loop reads CAISESGEYNEQFF. In DNA form, the CDR3 reads TGTGCCATCAGTGAGTCTGGAGAATACAATGAGCAGTTCTTC.

The V and J genes are TRBV2 and TRBJ2-1; maybe TRBD2 (7 bases). V was clipped by 10 bases and J by 2 bases, with 21 bases between them. The CDR3 runs 16 residues. In germline, CDR1 is SNHLY, CDR2 FYNNEI. In nucleotides, the CDR3 is TGTGCCACCCCAAGGGGGGGCGATTGGGCCTACAATGAGCAGTTCTTC. Amino acid sequence: CATPRGGDWAYNEQFF. Filled out from reference TRBV2 and TRBJ2-1, the complete variable domain reads EPEVTQTPSHQVTQMGQEVILRCVPISNHLYFYWYRQILGQKVEFLVSFYNNEISEKSEIFDDQFSVERPDGSNFTLKIRSTKLEDSAMYFCATPRGGDWAYNEQFFGPGTRLTVL.

The chain combines TRBV18 with TRBJ2-1; 9 bases agree with TRBD1. The J segment lost 7 bases and the V segment lost 3 bases, leaving 7 bases of the junction unmatched. Germline V CDR1 and CDR2: KGHSH, LQKENI. This CDR3 region has 15 residues. In DNA form, the CDR3 reads TGTGCCAGCTCACCGCTGGACAGGGGTAGAAATGAGCAGTTCTTC. It is translated as CASSPLDRGRNEQFF.

The chain uses TRBV5-1 and TRBJ2-1, with 10 bases aligning to TRBD2. Germline values: CDR1 SGHRS, CDR2 YFSETQ. V was clipped by 2 bases and J by 9 bases; unmatched bases: 8. This CDR3 comprises 15 residues. Here the CDR3 reads CASSFQAGGPGEQFF. The CDR3 coding sequence is TGCGCCAGCAGCTTTCAAGCGGGGGGGCCTGGTGAGCAGTTCTTC.

Only a few counts were recorded for this clone. This chain connects TRBV7-9 to TRBJ1-4; maybe TRBD1 (6 bases). Trimming cost V 4 bases and J 7 bases, with 16 bases left between them. Looked up from germline, CDR1 is SEHNR and CDR2 is FQNEAQ (reference sequence). The CDR3 extends over 15 amino acids. The CDR3 nucleotides read TGTGCCAGCAGCTCAAGGGCCCAGGGGAGTGAAAAACTGTTTTTT. This gives the protein CASSSRAQGSEKLFF.

This chain uses TRBV4-3 with TRBJ1-4; 7 bases align to TRBD1. Germline V gene data show CDR1 as LGHNA and CDR2 as YSLEER. The trim removed 4 bases at V and 5 bases at J, leaving 7 bases unmatched. The CDR3 is made up of 15 amino acids. For the CDR3, the DNA is TGCGCCAGCAGCCCAACATTAGGGGGCAATGAAAAACTGTTTTTT. Amino acid sequence: CASSPTLGGNEKLFF.

The chain couples TRBV6-5 to TRBJ2-3; D is unclear. This CDR3 is built from 13 residues. The ends were cut back, 7 bases at V and 2 bases at J, with 10 bases in the middle. Germline values: CDR1 MNHEY, CDR2 SVGAGI. The CDR3 is CASIGPNTDTQYF. The CDR3 coding sequence is TGTGCCAGCATTGGGCCAAACACAGATACGCAGTATTTT.

The chain has TRBV7-2 and TRBJ2-1; 9 bases are a match to TRBD2. The CDR3 spans 15 residues. The germline V gene has CDR1 SGHTA and CDR2 FQGNSA. Unmatched junction bases numbered 5, after V lost 5 bases and J lost 3 bases. CDR3 sequence reads: CASSATSGFYNEQFF. CDR3 coding DNA: TGTGCCAGCAGCGCGACTAGCGGATTCTACAATGAGCAGTTCTTC. The complete variable domain, with remaining parts taken from reference TRBV7-2 and TRBJ2-1, reads GAGVSQSPSNKVTEKGKDVELRCDPISGHTALYWYRQSLGQGLEFLIYFQGNSAPDKSGLPSDRFSAERTGGSVSTLTIQRTQQEDSAVYLCASSATSGFYNEQFFGPGTRLTVL.

CDR3 loop: CASSIDNSLQYSPLHF. For the CDR3, the DNA is TGTGCCAGTAGTATAGATAACAGTTTACAATATTCACCCCTCCACTTT. The gene calls are TRBV19 and TRBJ1-6; unclear D gene. This CDR3 spans 16 amino acids. The germline gives CDR1 LNHDA, CDR2 SQIVND (reference sequence). V was cut by 0 bases and J by 8 bases, with 14 bases left in between.

This clone is a singleton in its sample. CDR3 nucleotide sequence: TGTGCCAGCAGCTTGGAACCTCAGGGGATCCAGTACTTC. Amino acids: CASSLEPQGIQYF. The rearrangement links TRBV5-4 to TRBJ2-5; TRBD1 is a possible D gene (6 bases). This CDR3 is built from 13 residues. Germline V lookup: CDR1 SGHNT, CDR2 YYREEE (reference sequence). V dropped 0 bases and J dropped 10 bases, with 13 bases sitting between them.

The gene calls are TRBV7-2 and TRBJ1-2; 7 bases fit TRBD1. The CDR3 is 13 amino acids. The germline V gene encodes CDR1 SGHTA and CDR2 FQGNSA. V lost 5 bases, J lost 5 bases, and 5 bases stayed unmatched. CDR3 amino acids: CASSRQGLYGYTF. The DNA for the CDR3 is TGTGCCAGCAGCCGACAGGGTTTGTATGGCTACACCTTC.

The chain combines TRBV19 with TRBJ1-5; D may be TRBD1 (6 bases). The CDR3 covers 15 residues. Germline V CDR1 and CDR2: LNHDA, SQIVND (reference sequence). The V end was cut by 3 bases, the J end by 7 bases, with 16 bases between. The CDR3 spells CASSMGGAGWQPQHF. The CDR3 DNA is TGTGCCAGTAGTATGGGGGGGGCAGGGTGGCAGCCCCAGCATTTT. Based on the CDR3 plus reference TRBV19 and TRBJ1-5, the full variable domain is DGGITQSPKYLFRKEGQNVTLSCEQNLNHDAMYWYRQDPGQGLRLIYYSQIVNDFQKGDIAEGYSVSREKKESFPLTVTSAQKNPTAFYLCASSMGGAGWQPQHFGDGTRLSIL.